The present entry profiles one T cell receptor (beta chain) with its context. One end of the junction is discordant with germline, which a read error may explain. This sample is drawn from a study of blood T cells in healthy people across ages. CDR3 size: 14 residues. CDR1 and CDR2 (germline): SGHTA, FQGNSA. It was with a sample-barcoded 5' primer and a J-beta primer mix that a second PCR of about 6 to 12 cycles was run. TCRdb independently ran MiXCR on the 5' RACE reads; one entry per CDR3 protein. The table lists about 1.4 million distinct CDR3 sequences, roughly 60% of them singletons. The V gene is TRBV7-2, the J gene TRBJ2-1; D tentatively reads TRBD1 or TRBD2 (6 bases each). The sequenced sample was blood. The TCR was taken from a man between 18 and 35 years old in good health. CDR3 in DNA: TGTGCCGGCAGCTTAGAGGGGGGATACAATGAGCAGTTCTTC. The encoded protein is CAGSLEGGYNEQFF.